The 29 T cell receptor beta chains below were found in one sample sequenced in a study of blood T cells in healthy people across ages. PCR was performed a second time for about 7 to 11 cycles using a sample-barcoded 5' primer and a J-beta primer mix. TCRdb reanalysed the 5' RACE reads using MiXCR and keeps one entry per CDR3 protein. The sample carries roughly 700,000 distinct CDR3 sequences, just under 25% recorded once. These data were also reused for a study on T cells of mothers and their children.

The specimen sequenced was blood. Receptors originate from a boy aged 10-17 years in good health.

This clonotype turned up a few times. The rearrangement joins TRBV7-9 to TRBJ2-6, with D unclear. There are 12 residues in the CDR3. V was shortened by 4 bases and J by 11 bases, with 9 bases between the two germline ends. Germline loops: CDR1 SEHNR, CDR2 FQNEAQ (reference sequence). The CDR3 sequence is CASSWASDVLTF. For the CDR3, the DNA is TGTGCCAGCAGCTGGGCTTCTGACGTCCTGACTTTC.

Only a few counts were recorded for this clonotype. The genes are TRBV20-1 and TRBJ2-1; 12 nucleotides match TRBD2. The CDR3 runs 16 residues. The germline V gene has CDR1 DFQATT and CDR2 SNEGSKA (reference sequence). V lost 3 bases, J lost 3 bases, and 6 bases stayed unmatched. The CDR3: CSASPPTSGSYNEQFF. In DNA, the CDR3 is TGCAGTGCTAGTCCCCCGACTAGCGGGAGCTACAATGAGCAGTTCTTC.

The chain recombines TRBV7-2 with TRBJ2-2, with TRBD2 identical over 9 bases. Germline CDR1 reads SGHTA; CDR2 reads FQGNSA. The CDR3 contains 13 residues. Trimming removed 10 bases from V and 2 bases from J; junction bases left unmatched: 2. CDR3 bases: TGTGCCAAGCGGGAGGCTAACACCGGGGAGCTGTTTTTT. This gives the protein CAKREANTGELFF. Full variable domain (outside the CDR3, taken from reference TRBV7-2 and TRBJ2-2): GAGVSQSPSNKVTEKGKDVELRCDPISGHTALYWYRQSLGQGLEFLIYFQGNSAPDKSGLPSDRFSAERTGGSVSTLTIQRTQQEDSAVYLCAKREANTGELFFGEGSRLTVL.

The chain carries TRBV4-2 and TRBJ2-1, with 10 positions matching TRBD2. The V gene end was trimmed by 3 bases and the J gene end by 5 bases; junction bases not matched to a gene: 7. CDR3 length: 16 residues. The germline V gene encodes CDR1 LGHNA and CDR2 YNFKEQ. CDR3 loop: CASSHPASGGDNEQFF. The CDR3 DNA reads TGTGCCAGCAGCCACCCAGCTAGCGGGGGTGACAATGAGCAGTTCTTC.

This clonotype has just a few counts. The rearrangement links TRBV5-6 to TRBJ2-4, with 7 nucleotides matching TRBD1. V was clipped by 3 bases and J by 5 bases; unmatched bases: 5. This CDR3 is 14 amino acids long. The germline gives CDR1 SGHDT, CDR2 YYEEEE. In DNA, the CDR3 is TGTGCCAGCAGCTCAGGGACAGACGAAAACATTCAGTACTTC. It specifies CASSSGTDENIQYF. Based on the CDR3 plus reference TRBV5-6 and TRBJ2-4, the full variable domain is DAGVTQSPTHLIKTRGQQVTLRCSPKSGHDTVSWYQQALGQGPQFIFQYYEEEERQRGNFPDRFSGHQFPNYSSELNVNALLLGDSALYLCASSSGTDENIQYFGAGTRLSVL.

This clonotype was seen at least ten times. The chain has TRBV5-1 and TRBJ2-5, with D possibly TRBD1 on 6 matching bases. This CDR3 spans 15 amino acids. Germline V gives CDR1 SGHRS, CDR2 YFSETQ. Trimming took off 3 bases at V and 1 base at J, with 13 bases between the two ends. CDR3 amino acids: CASSSTDRLQETQYF. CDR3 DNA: TGCGCCAGCAGCTCAACGGACAGACTCCAAGAGACCCAGTACTTC. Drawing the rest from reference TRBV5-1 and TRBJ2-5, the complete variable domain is KAGVTQTPRYLIKTRGQQVTLSCSPISGHRSVSWYQQTPGQGLQFLFEYFSETQRNKGNFPGRFSGRQFSNSRSEMNVSTLELGDSALYLCASSSTDRLQETQYFGPGTRLLVL.

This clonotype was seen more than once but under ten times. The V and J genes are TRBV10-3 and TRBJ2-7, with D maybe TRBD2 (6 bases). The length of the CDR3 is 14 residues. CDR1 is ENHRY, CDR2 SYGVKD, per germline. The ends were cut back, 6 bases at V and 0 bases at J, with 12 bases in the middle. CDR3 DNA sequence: TGTGCCATCAGGCGGGACGCGGTCTCCTACGAGCAGTACTTC. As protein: CAIRRDAVSYEQYF.

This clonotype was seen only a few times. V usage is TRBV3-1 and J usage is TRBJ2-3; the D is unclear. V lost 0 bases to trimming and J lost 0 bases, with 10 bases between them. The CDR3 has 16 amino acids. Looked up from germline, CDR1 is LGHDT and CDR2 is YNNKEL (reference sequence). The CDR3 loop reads CASSQDRWASTDTQYF. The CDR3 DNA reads TGTGCCAGCAGCCAAGATCGATGGGCTAGCACAGATACGCAGTATTTT.

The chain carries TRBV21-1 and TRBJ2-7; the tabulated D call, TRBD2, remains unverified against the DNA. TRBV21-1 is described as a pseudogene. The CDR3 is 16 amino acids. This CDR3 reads CASSSRIGPSSYEQYF. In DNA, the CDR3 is TGTGCCAGCAGCAGTCGAATCGGCCCTAGCTCCTACGAGCAGTACTTC.

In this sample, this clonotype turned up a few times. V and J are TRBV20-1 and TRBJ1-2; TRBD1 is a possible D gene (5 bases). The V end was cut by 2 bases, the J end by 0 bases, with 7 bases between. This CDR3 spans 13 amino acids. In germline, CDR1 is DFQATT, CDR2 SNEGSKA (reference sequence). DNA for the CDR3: TGCAGTGCTAGATGGACAACTAACTATGGCTACACCTTC. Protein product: CSARWTTNYGYTF.

As DNA, the CDR3 is TGCGCCAGCAGCCTCTTCGGACCGAGCGGGAGTAGAGGGGCAAGGGGCCCAGATACGCAGTATTTT. Encoded protein: CASSLFGPSGSRGARGPDTQYF. The chain has TRBV4-1 and TRBJ2-3, with 8 bases matching TRBD2. The junction had 28 bases not matched to a gene; V was cut back by 4 bases and J by 4 bases. This CDR3 contains 22 residues. From germline, CDR1 is MGHRA and CDR2 YSYEKL.

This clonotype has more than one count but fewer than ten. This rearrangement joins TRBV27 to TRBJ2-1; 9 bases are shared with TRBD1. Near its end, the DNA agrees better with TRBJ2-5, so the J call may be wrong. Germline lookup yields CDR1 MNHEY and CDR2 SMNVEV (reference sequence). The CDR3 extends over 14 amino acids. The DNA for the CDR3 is TGTGCCAGCAGGGCTACAGGGGGCAGGGAGACCCAGTACTTC. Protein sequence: CASRATGGRETQYF.

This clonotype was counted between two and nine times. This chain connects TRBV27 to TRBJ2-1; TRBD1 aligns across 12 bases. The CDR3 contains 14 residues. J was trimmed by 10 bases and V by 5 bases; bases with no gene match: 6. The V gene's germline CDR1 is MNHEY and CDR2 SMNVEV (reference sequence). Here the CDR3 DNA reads TGTGCCAGCAGTCCCGGGACAGGGGGCTGGGAGCAGTTCTTC. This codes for CASSPGTGGWEQFF.

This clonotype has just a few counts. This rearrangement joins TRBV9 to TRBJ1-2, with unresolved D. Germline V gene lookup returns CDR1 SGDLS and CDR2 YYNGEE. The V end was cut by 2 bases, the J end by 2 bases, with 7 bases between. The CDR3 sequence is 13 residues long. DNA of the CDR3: TGTGCCAGCAGCGTTGCTGAGAACTATGGCTACACCTTC. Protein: CASSVAENYGYTF.

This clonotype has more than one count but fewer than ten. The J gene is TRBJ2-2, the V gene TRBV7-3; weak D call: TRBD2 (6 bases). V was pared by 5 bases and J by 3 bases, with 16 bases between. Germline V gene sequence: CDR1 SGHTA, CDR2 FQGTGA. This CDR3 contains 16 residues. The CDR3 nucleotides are TGTGCCAGCAGCGCACTATCGGGACTCCACACCGGGGAGCTGTTTTTT. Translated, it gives CASSALSGLHTGELFF.

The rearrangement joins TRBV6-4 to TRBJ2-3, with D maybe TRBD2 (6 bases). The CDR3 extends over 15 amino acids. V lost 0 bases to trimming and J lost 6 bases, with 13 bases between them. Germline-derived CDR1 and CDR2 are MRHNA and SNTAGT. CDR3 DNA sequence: TGTGCCAGCAGTGACTCTGCGGGGTCCGAGGATACGCAGTATTTT. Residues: CASSDSAGSEDTQYF.

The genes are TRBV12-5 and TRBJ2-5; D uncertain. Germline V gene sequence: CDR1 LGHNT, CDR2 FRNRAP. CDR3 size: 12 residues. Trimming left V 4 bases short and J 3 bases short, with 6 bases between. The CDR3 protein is CASGSTEETQYF. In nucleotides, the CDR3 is TGTGCTAGTGGTTCGACCGAAGAGACCCAGTACTTC.

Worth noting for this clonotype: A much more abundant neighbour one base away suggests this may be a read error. The CDR3 here is CASGRDPPGYGYTF. The CDR3 coding sequence is TGTGCTAGTGGACGGGACCCCCCAGGCTATGGCTACACCTTC. V and J are TRBV12-5 and TRBJ1-2; maybe TRBD1 (5 bases). This CDR3 contains 14 residues. The V gene lost 6 bases and the J gene lost 4 bases, with 15 bases spanning the gap. Looked up from germline, CDR1 is LGHNT and CDR2 is FRNRAP.

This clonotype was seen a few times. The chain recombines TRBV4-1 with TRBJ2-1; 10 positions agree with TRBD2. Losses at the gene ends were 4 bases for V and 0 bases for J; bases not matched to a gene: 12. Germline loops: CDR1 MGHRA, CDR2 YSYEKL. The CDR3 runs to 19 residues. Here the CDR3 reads CASSLWTSGRTSSYNEQFF. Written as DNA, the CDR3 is TGCGCCAGCAGCCTTTGGACTAGCGGACGTACTAGCTCCTACAATGAGCAGTTCTTC.

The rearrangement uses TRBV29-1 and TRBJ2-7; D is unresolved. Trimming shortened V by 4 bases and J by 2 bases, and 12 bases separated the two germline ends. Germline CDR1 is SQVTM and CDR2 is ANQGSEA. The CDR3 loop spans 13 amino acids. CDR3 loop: CSVGAGSPYEQYF. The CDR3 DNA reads TGCAGCGTTGGGGCAGGTTCCCCCTACGAGCAGTACTTC.

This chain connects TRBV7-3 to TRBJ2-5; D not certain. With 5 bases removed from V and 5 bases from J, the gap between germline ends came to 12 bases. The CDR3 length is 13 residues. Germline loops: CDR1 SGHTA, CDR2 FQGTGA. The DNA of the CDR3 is TGTGCCAGCAGCCTCTGGCCCCGGGAGACCCAGTACTTC. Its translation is CASSLWPRETQYF.

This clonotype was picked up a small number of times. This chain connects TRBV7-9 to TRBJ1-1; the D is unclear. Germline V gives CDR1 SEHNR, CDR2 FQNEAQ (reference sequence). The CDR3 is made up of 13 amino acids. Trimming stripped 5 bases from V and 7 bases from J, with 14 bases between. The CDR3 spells CASSPPAGVEAFF. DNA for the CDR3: TGTGCCAGCAGCCCGCCTGCCGGGGTTGAAGCTTTCTTT.

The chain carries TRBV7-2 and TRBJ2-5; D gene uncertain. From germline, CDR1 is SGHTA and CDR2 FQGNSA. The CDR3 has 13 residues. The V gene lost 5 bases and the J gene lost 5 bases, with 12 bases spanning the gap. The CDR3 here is CASSPSVRETQYF. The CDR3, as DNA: TGTGCCAGCAGCCCCTCGGTCAGGGAGACCCAGTACTTC.

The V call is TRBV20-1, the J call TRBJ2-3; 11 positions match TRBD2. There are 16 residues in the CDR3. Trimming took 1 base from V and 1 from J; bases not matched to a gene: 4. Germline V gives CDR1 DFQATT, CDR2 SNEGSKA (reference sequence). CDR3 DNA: TGCAGTGCTAGAGCCCTAGCGGGGGGCCGCACAGATACGCAGTATTTT. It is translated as CSARALAGGRTDTQYF.

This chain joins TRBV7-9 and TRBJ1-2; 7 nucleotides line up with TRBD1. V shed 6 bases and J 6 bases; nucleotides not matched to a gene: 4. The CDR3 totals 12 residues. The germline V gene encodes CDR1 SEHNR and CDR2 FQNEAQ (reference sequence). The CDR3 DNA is TGTGCCAGCAGAGGGGGCCCGGATGGCTACACCTTC. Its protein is CASRGGPDGYTF.

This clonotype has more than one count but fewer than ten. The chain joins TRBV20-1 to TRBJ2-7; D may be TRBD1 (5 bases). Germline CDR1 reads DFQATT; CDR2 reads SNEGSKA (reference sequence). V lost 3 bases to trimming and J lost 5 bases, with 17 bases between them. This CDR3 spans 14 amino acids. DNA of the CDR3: TGCAGTGCTAGTCATACGGGCAGGGTTGACGAGCAGTACTTC. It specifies CSASHTGRVDEQYF.

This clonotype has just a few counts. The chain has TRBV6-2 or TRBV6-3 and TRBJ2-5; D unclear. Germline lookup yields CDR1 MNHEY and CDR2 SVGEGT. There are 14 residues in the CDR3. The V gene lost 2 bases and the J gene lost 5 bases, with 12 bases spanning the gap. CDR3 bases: TGTGCCAGCAGTTACGCAACGGCCCGGGAGACCCAGTACTTC. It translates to CASSYATARETQYF.

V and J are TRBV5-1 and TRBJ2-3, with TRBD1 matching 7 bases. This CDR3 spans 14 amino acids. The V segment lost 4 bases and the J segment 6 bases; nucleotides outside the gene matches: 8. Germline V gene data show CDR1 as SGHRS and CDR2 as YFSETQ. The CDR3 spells CASSRQTGTDTQYF. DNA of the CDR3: TGCGCCAGCAGCCGTCAGACAGGGACGGATACGCAGTATTTT. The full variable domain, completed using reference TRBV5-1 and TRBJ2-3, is KAGVTQTPRYLIKTRGQQVTLSCSPISGHRSVSWYQQTPGQGLQFLFEYFSETQRNKGNFPGRFSGRQFSNSRSEMNVSTLELGDSALYLCASSRQTGTDTQYFGPGTRLTVL.

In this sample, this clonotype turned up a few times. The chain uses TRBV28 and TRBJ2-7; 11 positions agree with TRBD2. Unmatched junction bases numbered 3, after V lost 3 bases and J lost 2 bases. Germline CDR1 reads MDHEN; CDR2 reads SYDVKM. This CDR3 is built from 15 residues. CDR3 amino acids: CASSFGTSGTYEQYF. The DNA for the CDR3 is TGTGCCAGCAGTTTTGGGACTAGCGGTACCTACGAGCAGTACTTC.